This T cell receptor beta chain comes out of a study of blood T cell repertoires in COVID-19. The protocol was immunoSEQ multiplex PCR, while the TCRdb copy is restricted to in-frame clones and leaves out a portion. Among 250,000 to 350,000 clones listed, 88% were seen once. This clonotype was sampled from a woman aged 25-40 years who had recovered from COVID-19. The sequencing input was PBMCs or T cells enriched from blood (not recorded which).

CDR3 nucleotides: TGTGCCAGCAGTTTACTTTCTAGCGGTCTCACAGATACGCAGTATTTT. This encodes CASSLLSSGLTDTQYF. The gene calls are TRBV27 and TRBJ2-3, with TRBD2 identical over 7 bases. Germline CDR1 MNHEY, CDR2 SMNVEV (reference sequence). With 2 bases clipped from V and 2 bases from J, the junction kept 7 bases outside the gene matches. The CDR3 has 16 amino acids.